Below are 24 T cell receptor beta chains sequenced from a single sample in a study of T cells after yellow fever vaccination. Via MiXCR, TCRdb re-called the 5' RACE reads, giving one row per CDR3 protein. The data hold approximately 350,000 distinct CDR3 sequences, with 11% observed a single time. This material consisted of PBMCs, taken on the day of the first yellow fever vaccination. Every receptor here comes from a man between 18 and 29 years old who received the YFV17D yellow fever vaccine.

The table lists this clonotype with a few counts. The chain combines TRBV7-9 with TRBJ1-4; D possibly corresponds to TRBD1 (6 bases). Germline V gene lookup returns CDR1 SEHNR and CDR2 FQNEAQ (reference sequence). This CDR3 contains 14 residues. Deletions cut 3 bases from V and 7 bases from J, with 12 bases between. CDR3 nucleotides: TGTGCCAGCAGCTTCCCCCAACAGGGTGAAAAACTGTTTTTT. It codes for CASSFPQQGEKLFF. The variable domain in full, with the rest retrieved from reference TRBV7-9 and TRBJ1-4, is DTGVSQNPRHKITKRGQNVTFRCDPISEHNRLYWYRQTLGQGPEFLTYFQNEAQLEKSRLLSDRFSAERPKGSFSTLEIQRTEQGDSAMYLCASSFPQQGEKLFFGSGTQLSVL.

The J gene is TRBJ1-2, the V gene TRBV29-1; 9 nucleotides agree with TRBD1. V lost 3 bases and J lost 7; bases outside the gene matches: 9. This CDR3 contains 14 residues. The germline V gene has CDR1 SQVTM and CDR2 ANQGSEA. The chain's CDR3 is CSVDVPGQGLGYTF. The CDR3 DNA reads as TGCAGCGTTGACGTCCCGGGACAGGGTCTTGGCTACACCTTC.

This rearrangement joins TRBV7-9 to TRBJ1-1; D not certain. Germline CDR1 and CDR2: SEHNR and FQNEAQ (reference sequence). This CDR3 has 14 amino acids. The CDR3 DNA is TGTGCGGGTTCGATAGGGAGCCGGAACACTGAAGCTTTCTTT. It codes for CAGSIGSRNTEAFF. The complete variable domain, with remaining parts taken from reference TRBV7-9 and TRBJ1-1, reads DTGVSQNPRHKITKRGQNVTFRCDPISEHNRLYWYRQTLGQGPEFLTYFQNEAQLEKSRLLSDRFSAERPKGSFSTLEIQRTEQGDSAMYLCAGSIGSRNTEAFFGQGTRLTVV.

This clonotype has just a few counts. This rearrangement joins TRBV7-2 to TRBJ2-3, with D tentatively TRBD1 (5 bases). V was pared by 5 bases and J by 0 bases, with 12 bases between. The germline gives CDR1 SGHTA, CDR2 FQGNSA. The CDR3 sequence is 15 residues long. The CDR3 reads CASSPSGRSTDTQYF. In DNA, the CDR3 is TGTGCCAGCAGCCCTTCAGGGCGTAGCACAGATACGCAGTATTTT.

This clonotype turned up a few times. The chain employs TRBV4-1 and TRBJ1-1; possibly TRBD1 for D (6 bases). Germline values: CDR1 MGHRA, CDR2 YSYEKL. V gave up 3 bases and J gave up 1 base, with 15 bases separating them. The CDR3 totals 16 residues. The chain's CDR3 is CASSHLDSRRNTEAFF. Here the CDR3 DNA reads TGCGCCAGCAGCCACTTGGACAGTCGGAGGAACACTGAAGCTTTCTTT.

This clonotype came up a few times. The chain recombines TRBV7-2 with TRBJ1-1; D perhaps matches TRBD1 (5 bases). V lost 1 base and J 0 bases, leaving 12 bases between the germline ends. CDR1 and CDR2 (germline): SGHTA, FQGNSA. The CDR3 sequence is 16 residues long. Here the CDR3 DNA reads TGTGCCAGCAGCTTAGACAGGCACCCAATGAACACTGAAGCTTTCTTT. As protein: CASSLDRHPMNTEAFF.

This clonotype showed up just a few times. V gene TRBV18 combines with J gene TRBJ2-7, with D possibly being TRBD2 (6 bases). CDR1 and CDR2 from the germline V gene are KGHSH and LQKENI. This CDR3 comprises 15 residues. The V and J ends lost 5 bases and 0 bases respectively, with 14 bases between them. Written as DNA, the CDR3 is TGTGCCAGCTCAGGGTCGGGGGTTAGCTCCTACGAGCAGTACGTC. Amino acids: CASSGSGVSSYEQYV.

The J gene is TRBJ1-2, the V gene TRBV29-1; D not resolved. CDR3 length: 13 amino acids. Germline V CDR1 and CDR2: SQVTM, ANQGSEA. V lost 1 base and J lost 2, with 8 bases in between. The CDR3 DNA reads as TGCAGCGTTGAAGGTACAAGCAACTATGGCTACACCTTC. Protein: CSVEGTSNYGYTF.

Comments on this clonotype: One junction end disagrees with the germline gene, perhaps due to a read error. The chain links TRBV4-3 to TRBJ1-5; possibly TRBD1 for D (6 bases). The V gene's germline CDR1 is LGHNA and CDR2 YSLEER. CDR3 length equals 15 residues. The CDR3 is CASSEDGTPNQPQHF. Written as DNA, the CDR3 is TGCGCCAGCAGCGAAGACGGGACACCCAATCAGCCCCAGCATTTT.

This clonotype was detected a few times. V gene TRBV28 combines with J gene TRBJ1-1; D unclear. Germline V gene data show CDR1 as MDHEN and CDR2 as SYDVKM. The CDR3 runs to 17 residues. The V end was cut by 1 base, the J end by 6 bases, with 21 bases between. CDR3 coding DNA: TGTGCCAGCAGTTTATTGCCGGGCAGGATGGTTGGTCCTGAAGCTTTCTTT. It encodes CASSLLPGRMVGPEAFF.

This clonotype was picked up a small number of times. This chain joins TRBV20-1 and TRBJ1-2; TRBD1 matches at 7 bases. The CDR3 is 13 residues long. Germline CDR1 is DFQATT and CDR2 is SNEGSKA (reference sequence). The V and J ends lost 4 bases and 2 bases, in that order; junction bases with no gene match: 4. CDR3 DNA: TGCAGTGCTATACACAGGGGAAACTATGGCTACACCTTC. Translating it yields CSAIHRGNYGYTF.

This sequence joins TRBV3-1 and TRBJ2-3; TRBD1 is a possible D gene (6 bases). Germline lookup yields CDR1 LGHDT and CDR2 YNNKEL (reference sequence). Trimming stripped 4 bases from V and 9 bases from J, with 14 bases between. The length of the CDR3 is 13 residues. CDR3 DNA sequence: TGTGCCAGCAGCCCCTGGCGCACAGGGACGCAGTATTTT. Amino acids: CASSPWRTGTQYF.

The rearrangement links TRBV4-1 to TRBJ2-3; D ambiguous. Trimming took off 1 base at V and 0 bases at J, with 5 bases between the two ends. Germline lookup yields CDR1 MGHRA and CDR2 YSYEKL. The CDR3 loop spans 14 amino acids. CDR3 DNA sequence: TGCGCCAGCAGCCAAGTGCTTAGCACAGATACGCAGTATTTT. The encoded protein is CASSQVLSTDTQYF.

V is TRBV7-2 and J is TRBJ2-1; either TRBD1 or TRBD2 may supply D (6 bases each). This CDR3 comprises 14 residues. Germline V CDR1 and CDR2: SGHTA, FQGNSA. Trimming removed 5 bases at V and 4 bases at J, with 12 bases between. CDR3 protein: CASSKTGAYNEQFF. CDR3 in DNA: TGTGCCAGCAGCAAAACGGGGGCGTACAATGAGCAGTTCTTC.

This sequence joins TRBV7-9 and TRBJ2-3; 8 bases agree with TRBD1. The CDR3 totals 16 residues. Germline V lookup: CDR1 SEHNR, CDR2 FQNEAQ (reference sequence). V trimming: 5 bases; J trimming: 6 bases; junction bases outside the gene matches: 13. The CDR3 coding sequence is TGTGCCAGCAGCAAGCTGGACAGGGATGGGACCGATACGCAGTATTTT. This sequence encodes CASSKLDRDGTDTQYF.

This clonotype was recorded a few times. The chain couples TRBV2 to TRBJ2-3, with TRBD2 matching 10 bases. The V gene end was trimmed by 6 bases and the J gene end by 0 bases; junction bases not matched to a gene: 9. The CDR3 contains 17 residues. Germline V gives CDR1 SNHLY, CDR2 FYNNEI. CDR3 DNA sequence: TGTGCCAGCAGCCCGGTAGCGGGGGGTACTAGCACAGATACGCAGTATTTT. Encoded protein: CASSPVAGGTSTDTQYF.

This clonotype was detected ten times or more. V usage is TRBV11-2 and J usage is TRBJ2-7; D is possibly TRBD1 (6 bases). Per the germline V gene, CDR1 is SGHAT and CDR2 is FQNNGV. The CDR3 runs 17 residues. Deletions cut 0 bases from V and 2 bases from J, with 17 bases between. CDR3: CASSLDPGTSFPYEQYV. The CDR3 bases are TGTGCCAGCAGCTTAGATCCCGGGACAAGCTTCCCCTACGAGCAGTACGTC.

This clonotype has more than one count but fewer than ten. V usage is TRBV6-1 and J usage is TRBJ2-7; 8 nucleotides align to TRBD1. V shed 6 bases, J shed 5 bases, and the junction held 9 bases outside the gene matches. The CDR3 totals 14 residues. Per germline, CDR1 MNHNS and CDR2 SASEGT. The DNA of the CDR3 is TGTGCCAGCAGACGCGGACAGGGAACCCACGAGCAGTACTTC. This sequence encodes CASRRGQGTHEQYF.

This clonotype appeared a few times. The rearrangement uses TRBV12-3 or TRBV12-4 and TRBJ1-6; 8 bases are a match to TRBD1. With 6 bases clipped from V and 0 bases from J, the junction kept 7 bases outside the gene matches. The CDR3 has 17 amino acids. CDR3 in DNA: TGTGCCAGCAGCCTCAACAGGGGGAGCTCCTATAATTCACCCCTCCACTTT. This gives the protein CASSLNRGSSYNSPLHF.

The sample holds a few counts of this clonotype. The chain links TRBV20-1 to TRBJ1-1, with 8 bases that match TRBD1. The CDR3 is made up of 14 amino acids. Per germline, CDR1 DFQATT and CDR2 SNEGSKA (reference sequence). V shed 1 base, J shed 4 bases, and the junction held 5 bases outside the gene matches. CDR3 sequence reads: CSARASDRGTEAFF. DNA for the CDR3: TGCAGTGCTAGAGCTTCCGACAGGGGCACTGAAGCTTTCTTT.

CDR3 region: CASSSRTGLTDTQYF. The DNA for the CDR3 is TGTGCCAGCAGCTCGAGGACAGGTCTCACAGATACGCAGTATTTT. The chain is built from TRBV7-8 and TRBJ2-3; 7 bases fit TRBD1. The trim removed 4 bases at V and 2 bases at J, leaving 6 bases unmatched. The CDR3 has 15 amino acids. Germline V gene sequence: CDR1 SGHVS, CDR2 FQNEAQ.

CDR3 protein: CSARTNGYTF. In DNA form, the CDR3 reads TGCAGTGCTCGAACGAATGGCTACACCTTC. The rearrangement uses TRBV20-1 and TRBJ1-2; D ambiguous. CDR1 is DFQATT and CDR2 is SNEGSKA in the germline V gene (reference sequence). The CDR3 extends over 10 amino acids. V dropped 5 bases and J dropped 6 bases, with 7 bases sitting between them.

This clonotype was counted once. The rearrangement uses TRBV11-2 and TRBJ1-3; 8 bases are a match to TRBD1. Per the germline V gene, CDR1 is SGHAT and CDR2 is FQNNGV. CDR3 length equals 16 residues. V gave up 6 bases and J gave up 4 bases; unmatched junction bases: 11. The CDR3 DNA reads TGTGCCAGCAGTTCACCCTCAGGGGGCTTGGGAAACACCATATATTTT. Protein sequence: CASSSPSGGLGNTIYF.

The chain is built from TRBV3-1 and TRBJ2-2; D is possibly TRBD1 (5 bases). Looked up from germline, CDR1 is LGHDT and CDR2 is YNNKEL (reference sequence). This CDR3 comprises 12 residues. V was shortened by 4 bases and J by 7 bases, with 7 bases between the two germline ends. DNA for the CDR3: TGTGCCAGCAGCCTCAGGGTCGGGGAGCTGTTTTTT. This sequence encodes CASSLRVGELFF.